Listed below are T cell receptor beta chains from one sample, sequenced in a study of cytomegalovirus exposure and HLA in healthy donors. Assay used: immunoSEQ multiplex PCR; TCRdb lists only in-frame clones, some missing. Altogether approximately 180,000 clones are present, less than 90% being singletons, with the ten largest covering about 0.21%. Sequenced sample: PBMCs. The origin of the receptors is a girl in the first two years of life in good health and CMV-seronegative. Each CDR3 is given without its conserved first and last residue.

>TRBJ2-7|TRBV9
ASSVAGTGGGSYEQY
>TRBJ2-1|TRBV5-8
ASRLGGYNEQF
>TRBJ2-7|TRBV7-2
ASSAQPGQGGYEQY
>TRBJ2-2|TRBV6-1
ASSDQGAGELF
>TRBJ2-5|TRBV5-5
ASSLGLKY
>TRBJ2-3|TRBV30
AWSFGLADTDTQY
>TRBJ1-1|TRBV27
ASRRQGLNTEAF
>TRBJ1-1|TRBV5-8
ASGTGRRTEAF
>TRBJ1-2|TRBV5-5
ASSLVGPYHGYT
>TRBJ1-5|TRBV7-2
ASSFDGRQLQH
>TRBJ2-7|TRBV4-3
ASSQGLAGAPNYEQY
>TRBJ1-2|TRBV30
AWSGVKGAHGYT
>TRBJ2-1|TRBV30
AWSSGGEQF
>TRBJ2-5|TRBV5-1
ASSSPGTRVQETQY
>TRBJ2-7|TRBV30
AWKWQLSSYEQY
>TRBJ2-1|TRBV9
ASSVGTGLYNEQF
>TRBJ1-2|TRBV6-1
ASKTGPLSNYGYT
>TRBJ2-7|TRBV2
ASDRPKPALLKKY
>TRBJ2-6|TRBV27
AITIRDNDAGANVLT
>TRBJ2-2|TRBV6-5
ASSSDTVTGELF
>TRBJ1-5|TRBV4-2
ASSQDKSQPQH
>TRBJ2-5|TRBV7-2
ASSLSLQGYETQY
>TRBJ2-5|TRBV2
ASSGPPGGSQETQY
>TRBJ1-3|TRBV11-3
ASSLDNSGNTIY